The present entry profiles one T cell receptor (beta chain) with its context. This entry belongs to a study of cytomegalovirus exposure and HLA in healthy donors. In the PCR, 60 Vbeta and 13 Jbeta primers were used. The method was immunoSEQ multiplex PCR; TCRdb's version includes in-frame clones alone and lacks a portion of them. Of some 160,000 clones listed, almost 75% are singletons. Germline CDR1 and CDR2: KGHSH and LQKENI. The CDR3 has 16 residues. With V trimmed by 3 bases and J by 6 bases, 8 bases remained unmatched. V and J are TRBV18 and TRBJ1-6; 7 bases are shared with TRBD1. The origin of this receptor is a young woman in good health and CMV-seropositive. The sequenced material came from PBMCs. CDR3 residues: CASSPREGASNSPLHF. As DNA, the CDR3 is TGTGCCAGCTCACCCCGGGAGGGGGCGAGTAATTCACCCCTCCACTTT.